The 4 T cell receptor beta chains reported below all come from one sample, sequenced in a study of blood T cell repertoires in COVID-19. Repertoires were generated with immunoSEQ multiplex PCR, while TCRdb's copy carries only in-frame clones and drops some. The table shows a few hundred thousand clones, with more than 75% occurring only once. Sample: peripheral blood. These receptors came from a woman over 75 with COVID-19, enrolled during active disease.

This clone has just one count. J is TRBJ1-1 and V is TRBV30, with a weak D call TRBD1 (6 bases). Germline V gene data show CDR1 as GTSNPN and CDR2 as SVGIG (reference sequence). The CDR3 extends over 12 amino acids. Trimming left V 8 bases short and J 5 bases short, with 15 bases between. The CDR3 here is CAGGQPGTEAFF. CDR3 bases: TGTGCCGGGGGGCAACCAGGGACTGAAGCTTTCTTT.

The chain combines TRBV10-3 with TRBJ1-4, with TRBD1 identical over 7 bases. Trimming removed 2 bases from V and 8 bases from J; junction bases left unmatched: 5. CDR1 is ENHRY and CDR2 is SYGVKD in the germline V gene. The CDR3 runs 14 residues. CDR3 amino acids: CAISELGQTEKLFF. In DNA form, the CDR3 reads TGTGCCATCAGTGAGCTGGGACAGACGGAAAAACTGTTTTTT.

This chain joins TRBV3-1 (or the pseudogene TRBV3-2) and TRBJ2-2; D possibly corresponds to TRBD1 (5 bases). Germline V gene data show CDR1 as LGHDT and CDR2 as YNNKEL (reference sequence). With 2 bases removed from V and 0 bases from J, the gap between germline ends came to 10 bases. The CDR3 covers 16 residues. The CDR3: CASSQRRGANTGELFF. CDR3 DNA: TGTGCCAGCAGCCAAAGAAGGGGCGCGAACACCGGGGAGCTGTTTTTT.

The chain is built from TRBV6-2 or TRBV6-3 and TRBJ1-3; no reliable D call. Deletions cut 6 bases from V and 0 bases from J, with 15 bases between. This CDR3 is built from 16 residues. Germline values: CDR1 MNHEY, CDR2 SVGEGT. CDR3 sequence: CASSLAGGSSGNTIYF. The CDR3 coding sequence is TGTGCCAGCAGCCTGGCTGGTGGGAGCTCTGGAAACACCATATATTTT.